The next 5 T cell receptor beta chains were all read from a single sample in a study of T cell responses to AZD1222 COVID-19 vaccine. The data were produced by immunoSEQ multiplex PCR, yet TCRdb's version contains in-frame clones alone and is incomplete. Of some 150,000 clones listed, under 95% are singletons. The specimen comprised peripheral blood, sampled on day 0 of AZD1222 vaccination. Receptors were obtained from an adult in good health.

The chain joins TRBV5-1 to TRBJ2-7; perhaps TRBD1 as D (6 bases). Germline CDR1 SGHRS, CDR2 YFSETQ. The CDR3 has 14 residues. V gave up 2 bases and J gave up 2 bases, with 11 bases separating them. CDR3 region: CASSFQTGTYEQYF. Written as DNA, the CDR3 is TGCGCCAGCAGCTTCCAGACAGGTACCTACGAGCAGTACTTC.

The chain employs TRBV29-1 and TRBJ2-3, with TRBD2 identical over 14 bases. This CDR3 is 16 amino acids long. The V segment lost 3 bases and the J segment 1 base; nucleotides outside the gene matches: 3. Germline lookup yields CDR1 SQVTM and CDR2 ANQGSEA. CDR3 sequence (DNA): TGCAGCGTTGAGGGGACTAGCGGGAGTGGCACAGATACGCAGTATTTT. It codes for CSVEGTSGSGTDTQYF.

The sample holds one count of this clone. The gene calls are TRBV6-2 or TRBV6-3 and TRBJ2-7, with unresolved D. Germline CDR1 MNHEY, CDR2 SVGEGT. CDR3 size: 13 residues. The V gene lost 4 bases and the J gene lost 3 bases, with 10 bases spanning the gap. The CDR3 spells CASSFTQNYEQYF. CDR3 coding DNA: TGTGCCAGCAGTTTTACTCAAAACTACGAGCAGTACTTC.

This sequence joins TRBV5-5 and TRBJ2-7; a weak D match, TRBD1 (6 bases). CDR3 size: 12 residues. Per the germline V gene, CDR1 is SGHKS and CDR2 is YYEKEE (reference sequence). V was pared by 3 bases and J by 5 bases, with 9 bases between. In nucleotides, the CDR3 is TGTGCCAGCAGCTCCCAGGGGAACGAGCAGTACTTC. This encodes CASSSQGNEQYF. Complete variable domain (other parts from reference TRBV5-5 and TRBJ2-7): DAGVTQSPTHLIKTRGQQVTLRCSPISGHKSVSWYQQVLGQGPQFIFQYYEKEERGRGNFPDRFSARQFPNYSSELNVNALLLGDSALYLCASSSQGNEQYFGPGTRLTVT.

This chain connects TRBV14 to TRBJ1-1, with D perhaps TRBD1 (5 bases). Trimming shortened V by 4 bases and J by 6 bases, and 9 bases separated the two germline ends. CDR1 and CDR2 from the germline V gene are SGHDN and FVKESK. The CDR3 loop spans 12 amino acids. The CDR3 bases are TGTGCCAGCAGCCCCCGGGGACCTGAAGCTTTCTTT. Amino acids: CASSPRGPEAFF.